The 11 T cell receptor beta chains below come from one sample, sequenced in a study of T cells in Graves' hyperthyroidism and ophthalmopathy (dated by TCRdb to the late 2010s). The library was prepared using multiplex PCR. Sequencing was carried out with an Illumina HiSeq 2000. The TCR beta CDR3 regions were amplified from RNA transcripts. A first-round RT-PCR of the TCR CDR3 used the HTBI primer set with the Qiagen OneStep RT-PCR kit. TCRdb ran its own pipeline on the public reads, namely fastp trimming at Q25 and MiXCR clone calling, and kept in-frame beta chains. CDR3 protein sequences are deduplicated, and each keeps its most common genes and DNA. This sample holds about 640,000 distinct CDR3 sequences; less than 25% were observed only once. About 34% of the sample belongs to the ten largest clones. The sequenced sample was blood. All receptors derive from a man aged 25 to 40 with Graves' ophthalmopathy.

This clonotype was observed a handful of times. The genes are TRBV7-2 and TRBJ2-5, with 10 bases fitting TRBD2. This CDR3 is built from 17 residues. V trimming: 1 base; J trimming: 6 bases; junction bases outside the gene matches: 11. Germline lookup yields CDR1 SGHTA and CDR2 FQGNSA. In DNA, the CDR3 is TGTGCCAGCAGCTTAGTGTATGAGCGGGAGGGAGGGAAGACCCAGTACTTC. Its protein product is CASSLVYEREGGKTQYF.

There are many counts of this clonotype. V usage is TRBV5-1 and J usage is TRBJ1-1, with D possibly TRBD1 on 5 matching bases. Trimming removed 4 bases at V and 3 bases at J, with 13 bases between. Germline V gene sequence: CDR1 SGHRS, CDR2 YFSETQ. The CDR3 length is 14 residues. The CDR3, as DNA: TGCGCCAGCAGCCATGGCGACAGACACACTGAAGCTTTCTTT. Its translation: CASSHGDRHTEAFF.

This clonotype showed up many times. This rearrangement joins TRBV7-2 to TRBJ1-1; 9 bases are shared with TRBD1. The CDR3 totals 14 residues. V dropped 5 bases and J dropped 4; count of bases not matched to a gene: 5. Germline CDR1 SGHTA, CDR2 FQGNSA. The CDR3 spells CASSPQGASTEAFF. CDR3 in DNA: TGTGCCAGCAGCCCACAGGGGGCAAGCACTGAAGCTTTCTTT.

This clonotype was recorded at least ten times. The CDR3 nucleotides are TGTGCCAGCTCTCGACTAGCAGCGGCCGGGGAGCTGTTTTTT. This encodes CASSRLAAAGELFF. This chain uses TRBV7-3 with TRBJ2-2; TRBD2 matches 7 bases. The germline V gene has CDR1 SGHTA and CDR2 FQGTGA. Losses at the gene ends were 8 bases for V and 6 bases for J; bases not matched to a gene: 9. This CDR3 is 14 amino acids long.

This clonotype was observed a handful of times. The genes are TRBV7-9 and TRBJ1-2; D is unresolved. This CDR3 has 15 residues. V was pared by 4 bases and J by 6 bases, with 18 bases between. CDR1 and CDR2 from the germline V gene are SEHNR and FQNEAQ (reference sequence). The CDR3 region has the DNA TGTGCCAGCAGCTCCCCGATGGTAGGGATGGATGGCTACACCTTC. Translating gives CASSSPMVGMDGYTF.

This clonotype was counted only a few times. The chain links TRBV7-9 to TRBJ2-1; no reliable D call. In germline, CDR1 is SEHNR, CDR2 FQNEAQ (reference sequence). V dropped 5 bases and J dropped 2 bases, with 22 bases sitting between them. The CDR3 is made up of 18 amino acids. This chain's CDR3 is CASSQDGAFFEAYNEQFF. Written as DNA, the CDR3 is TGTGCCAGCAGCCAAGATGGTGCCTTTTTTGAGGCCTACAATGAGCAGTTCTTC.

Only a few counts were recorded for this clonotype. This chain uses TRBV18 with TRBJ2-7; 9 positions agree with TRBD2. Germline V lookup: CDR1 KGHSH, CDR2 LQKENI. The V and J ends lost 3 bases and 7 bases, in that order; junction bases with no gene match: 10. The CDR3 is 15 residues long. CDR3 DNA sequence: TGTGCCAGCTCACCCGGGACTAGCTCGTTAAAGGAGCAGTACTTC. Its protein product is CASSPGTSSLKEQYF.

In this sample, this clonotype turned up a few times. V is TRBV7-9 and J is TRBJ2-3, with D maybe TRBD2 (5 bases). The CDR3 covers 15 residues. V was clipped by 5 bases and J by 6 bases, with 18 bases between them. Germline CDR1 SEHNR, CDR2 FQNEAQ (reference sequence). CDR3 in amino acids: CASSGWEKGRDTQYF. The CDR3 DNA sequence: TGTGCCAGCAGCGGTTGGGAGAAAGGGCGGGATACGCAGTATTTT.

This clonotype was seen a handful of times. The J gene is TRBJ2-2, the V gene TRBV19; D remains unclear. Germline CDR1 is LNHDA and CDR2 is SQIVND (reference sequence). The CDR3 length is 12 residues. Trimming shortened V by 9 bases and J by 4 bases, and 9 bases separated the two germline ends. CDR3 region: CASLHTTGELFF. The CDR3 region has the DNA TGTGCCAGCCTCCATACCACCGGGGAGCTGTTTTTT.

A word on this clonotype: An end of the junction does not agree with germline; a read error may underlie this. This chain joins TRBV7-9 and TRBJ2-5, with D tentatively TRBD2 (5 bases). Germline CDR1 SEHNR, CDR2 FQNEAQ (reference sequence). There are 12 residues in the CDR3. The CDR3 DNA is TGTGCCAGCAGCTTCGGACTCCCCTATTTGGACTTC. This encodes CASSFGLPYLDF.

This clonotype has a count of ten or more. V usage is TRBV7-2 and J usage is TRBJ1-1; no definite D call. The V gene's germline CDR1 is SGHTA and CDR2 FQGNSA. V lost 2 bases, J lost 0 bases, and 10 bases lay in between. CDR3 size: 15 residues. CDR3 sequence: CASSLYGGLNTEAFF. Here the CDR3 DNA reads TGTGCCAGCAGCTTATATGGTGGGCTGAACACTGAAGCTTTCTTT.